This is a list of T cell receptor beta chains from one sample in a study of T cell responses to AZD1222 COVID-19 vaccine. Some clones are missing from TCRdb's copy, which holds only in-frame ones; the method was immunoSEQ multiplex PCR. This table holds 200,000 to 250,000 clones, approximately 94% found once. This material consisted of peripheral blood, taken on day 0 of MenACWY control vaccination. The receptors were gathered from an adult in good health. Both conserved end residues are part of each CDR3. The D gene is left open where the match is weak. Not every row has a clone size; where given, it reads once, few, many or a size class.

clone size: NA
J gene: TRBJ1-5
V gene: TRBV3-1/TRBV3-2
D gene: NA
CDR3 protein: CASSQGARDQHF
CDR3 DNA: TGTGCCAGCAGCCAAGGTGCCCGGGATCAGCATTTT

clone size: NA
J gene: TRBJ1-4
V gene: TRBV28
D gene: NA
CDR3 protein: CASSLGGVDEKLFF
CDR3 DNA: TGTGCCAGCAGTTTAGGGGGGGTCGATGAAAAACTGTTTTTT

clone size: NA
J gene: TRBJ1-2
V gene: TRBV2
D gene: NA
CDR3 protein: CASSEGVRGYTF
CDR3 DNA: TGTGCCAGCAGTGAGGGGGTTAGGGGCTACACCTTC

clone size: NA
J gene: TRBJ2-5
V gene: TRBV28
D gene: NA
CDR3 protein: CASSLGETQYF
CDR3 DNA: TGTGCCAGCAGTTTAGGGGAGACCCAGTACTTC

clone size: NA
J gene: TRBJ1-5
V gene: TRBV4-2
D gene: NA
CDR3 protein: CASSQVEGSNQPQHF
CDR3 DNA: TGTGCCAGCAGCCAAGTTGAGGGGAGCAATCAGCCCCAGCATTTT

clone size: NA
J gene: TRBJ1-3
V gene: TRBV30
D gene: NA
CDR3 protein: CARSRTSGNTIYF
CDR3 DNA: TGTGCCAGAAGTCGGACCTCTGGAAACACCATATATTTT

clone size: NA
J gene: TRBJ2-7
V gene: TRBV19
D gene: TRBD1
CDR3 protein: CASSYDRAAVYEQYF
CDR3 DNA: TGTGCCAGTAGTTACGACAGGGCGGCGGTCTACGAGCAGTACTTC

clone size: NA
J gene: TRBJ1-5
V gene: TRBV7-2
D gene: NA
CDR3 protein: CASSPSRGHQPQHF
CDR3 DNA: TGTGCCAGCAGCCCATCACGGGGTCATCAGCCCCAGCATTTT

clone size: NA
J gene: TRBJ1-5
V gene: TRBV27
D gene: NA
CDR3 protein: CASSSGGGQPQHF
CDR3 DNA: TGTGCCAGCAGTTCTGGGGGCGGGCAGCCCCAGCATTTT

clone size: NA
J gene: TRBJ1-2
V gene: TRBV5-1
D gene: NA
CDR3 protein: CASRDNAGLDYGYTF
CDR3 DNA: TGCGCCAGCAGGGACAATGCTGGGCTTGACTATGGCTACACCTTC

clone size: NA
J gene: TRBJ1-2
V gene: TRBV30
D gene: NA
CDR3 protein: CAWGRPYGYTF
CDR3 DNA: TGTGCCTGGGGACGGCCGTATGGCTACACCTTC

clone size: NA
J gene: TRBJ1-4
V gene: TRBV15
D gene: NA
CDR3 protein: CATSRAAGAREKLFF
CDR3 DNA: TGTGCCACCAGCAGGGCGGCAGGGGCCAGAGAAAAACTGTTTTTT

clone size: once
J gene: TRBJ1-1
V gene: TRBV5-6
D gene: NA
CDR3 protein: CASSLEWGITEAFF
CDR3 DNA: TGTGCCAGCAGCTTGGAATGGGGCATTACTGAAGCTTTCTTT

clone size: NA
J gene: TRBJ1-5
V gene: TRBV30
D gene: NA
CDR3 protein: CAWSEQGHQPQHF
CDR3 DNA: TGTGCCTGGAGTGAGCAGGGCCATCAGCCCCAGCATTTT

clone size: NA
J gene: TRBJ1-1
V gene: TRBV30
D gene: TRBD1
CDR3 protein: CTRDRGATEAFF
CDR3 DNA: TGTACAAGGGACAGGGGGGCCACTGAAGCTTTCTTT

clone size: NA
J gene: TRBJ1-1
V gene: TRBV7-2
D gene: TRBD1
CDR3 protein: CASSLRQGSNTEAFF
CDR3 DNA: TGTGCCAGCAGCCTACGACAGGGATCGAACACTGAAGCTTTCTTT

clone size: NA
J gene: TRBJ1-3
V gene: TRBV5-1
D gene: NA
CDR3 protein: CASSLVSAAGNTIYF
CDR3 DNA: TGCGCCAGCAGCTTGGTAAGCGCGGCTGGAAACACCATATATTTT

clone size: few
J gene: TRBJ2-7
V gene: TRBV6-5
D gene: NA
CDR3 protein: CASKDYEQYF
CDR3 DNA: TGTGCCAGCAAAGACTACGAGCAGTACTTC

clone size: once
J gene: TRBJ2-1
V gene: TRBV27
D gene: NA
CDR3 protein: CASSSSVSSYNEQFF
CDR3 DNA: TGTGCCAGCAGTTCCTCAGTGAGCTCCTACAATGAGCAGTTCTTC

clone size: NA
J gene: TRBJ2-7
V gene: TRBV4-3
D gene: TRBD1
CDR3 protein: CASSRDRDYEQYF
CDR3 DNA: TGCGCCAGCAGCCGGGACAGGGATTACGAGCAGTACTTC

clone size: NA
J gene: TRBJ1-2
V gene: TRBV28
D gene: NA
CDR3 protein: CASTSGGWATGSGYGYTF
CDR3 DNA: TGTGCCAGCACCTCAGGCGGGTGGGCAACCGGGTCGGGCTATGGCTACACCTTC

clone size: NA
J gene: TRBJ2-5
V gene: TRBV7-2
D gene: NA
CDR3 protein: CASSLVGGKETQYF
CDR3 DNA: TGTGCCAGCAGCTTAGTAGGGGGGAAAGAGACCCAGTACTTC

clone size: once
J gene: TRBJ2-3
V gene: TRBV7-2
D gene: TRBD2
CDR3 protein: CASSLARGGADTQYF
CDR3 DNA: TGTGCCAGCAGCTTAGCGCGGGGGGGGGCAGATACGCAGTATTTT

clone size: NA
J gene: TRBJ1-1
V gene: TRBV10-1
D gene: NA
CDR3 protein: CASSKSGTVAAEAFF
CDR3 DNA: TGCGCCAGCAGTAAATCCGGGACGGTCGCCGCTGAAGCTTTCTTT

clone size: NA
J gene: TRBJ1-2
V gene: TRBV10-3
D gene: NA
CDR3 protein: CAISGGAGANYGYTF
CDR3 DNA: TGTGCCATCAGTGGGGGGGCAGGGGCTAACTATGGCTACACCTTC

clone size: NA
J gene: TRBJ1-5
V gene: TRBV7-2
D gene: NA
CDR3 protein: CASSLQKGSNQPQHF
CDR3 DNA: TGTGCCAGCAGCCTTCAGAAGGGTAGTAATCAGCCCCAGCATTTT

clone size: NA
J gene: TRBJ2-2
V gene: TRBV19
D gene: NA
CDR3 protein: CASRDYWNTGELFF
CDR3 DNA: TGTGCCAGTAGGGATTACTGGAACACCGGGGAGCTGTTTTTT

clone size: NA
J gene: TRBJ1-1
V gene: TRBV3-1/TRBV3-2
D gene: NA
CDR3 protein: CASSLAGSVTEAFF
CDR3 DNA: TGTGCCAGCAGCCTGGCAGGGTCAGTCACTGAAGCTTTCTTT

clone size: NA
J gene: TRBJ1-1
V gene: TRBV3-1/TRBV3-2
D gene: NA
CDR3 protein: CASSQRVGDTEAFF
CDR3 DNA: TGTGCCAGCAGCCAGCGGGTGGGGGACACTGAAGCTTTCTTT

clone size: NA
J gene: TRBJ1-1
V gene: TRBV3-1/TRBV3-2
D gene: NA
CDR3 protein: CASSQAAGGTEAFF
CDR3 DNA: TGTGCCAGCAGCCAAGCGGCGGGTGGGACTGAAGCTTTCTTT

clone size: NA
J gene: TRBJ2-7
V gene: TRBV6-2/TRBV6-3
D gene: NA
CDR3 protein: CASSLSSAQYF
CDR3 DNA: TGTGCCAGCAGTTTGTCTAGCGCGCAGTACTTC

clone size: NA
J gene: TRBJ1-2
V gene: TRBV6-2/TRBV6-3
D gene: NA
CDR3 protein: CASSQGKRSNYGYTF
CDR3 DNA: TGTGCCAGCAGCCAAGGGAAACGGAGTAACTATGGCTACACCTTC

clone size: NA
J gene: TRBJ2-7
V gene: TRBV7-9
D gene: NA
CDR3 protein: CASSSRTEVTYEQYF
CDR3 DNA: TGTGCCAGCAGCTCTAGGACAGAAGTCACCTACGAGCAGTACTTC

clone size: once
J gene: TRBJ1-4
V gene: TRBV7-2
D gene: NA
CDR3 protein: CASSQSITNEKLFF
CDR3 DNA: TGTGCCAGCAGTCAATCCATAACTAATGAAAAACTGTTTTTT

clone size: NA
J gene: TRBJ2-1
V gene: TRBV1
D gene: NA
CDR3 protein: CTSSHLELANYYNEQFF
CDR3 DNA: TGCACCAGCAGCCACCTGGAACTAGCGAACTATTACAATGAGCAGTTCTTC

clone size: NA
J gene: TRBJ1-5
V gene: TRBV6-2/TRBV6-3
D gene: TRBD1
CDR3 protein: CASSLDRVQPQHF
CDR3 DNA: TGTGCCAGCAGCCTCGACAGGGTTCAGCCCCAGCATTTT